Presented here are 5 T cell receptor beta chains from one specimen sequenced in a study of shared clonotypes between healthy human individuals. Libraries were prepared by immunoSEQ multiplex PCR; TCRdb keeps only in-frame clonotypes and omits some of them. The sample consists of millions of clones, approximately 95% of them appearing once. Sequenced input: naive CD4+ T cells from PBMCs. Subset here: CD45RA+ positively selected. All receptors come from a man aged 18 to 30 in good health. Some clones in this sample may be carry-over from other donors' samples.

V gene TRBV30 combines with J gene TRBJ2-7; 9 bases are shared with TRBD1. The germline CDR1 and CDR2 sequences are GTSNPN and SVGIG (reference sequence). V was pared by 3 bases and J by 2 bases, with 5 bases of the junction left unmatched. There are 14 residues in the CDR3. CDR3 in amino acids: CAWRGTGRTYEQYF. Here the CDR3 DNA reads TGTGCCTGGAGGGGGACAGGGAGGACCTACGAGCAGTACTTC.

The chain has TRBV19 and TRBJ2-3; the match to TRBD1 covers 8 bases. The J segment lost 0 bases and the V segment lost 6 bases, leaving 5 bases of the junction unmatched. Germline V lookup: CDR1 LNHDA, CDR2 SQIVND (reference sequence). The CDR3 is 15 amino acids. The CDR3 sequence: CASSLTGVSTDTQYF. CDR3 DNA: TGTGCCAGTAGCCTGACAGGGGTCAGCACAGATACGCAGTATTTT.

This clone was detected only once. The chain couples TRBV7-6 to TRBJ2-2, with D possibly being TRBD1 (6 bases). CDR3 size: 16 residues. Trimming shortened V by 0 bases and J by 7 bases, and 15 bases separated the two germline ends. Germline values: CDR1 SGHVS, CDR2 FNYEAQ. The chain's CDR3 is CASSLAARAGVGELFF. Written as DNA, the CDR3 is TGTGCCAGCAGCTTAGCTGCCCGGGCAGGGGTCGGGGAGCTGTTTTTT.

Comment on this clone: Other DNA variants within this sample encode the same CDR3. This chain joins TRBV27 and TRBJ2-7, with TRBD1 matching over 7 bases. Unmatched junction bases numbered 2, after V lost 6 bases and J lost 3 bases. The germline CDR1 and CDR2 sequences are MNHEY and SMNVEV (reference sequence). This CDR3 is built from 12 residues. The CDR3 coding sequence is TGTGCCAGCAGGGACAGGCTCTACGAGCAGTACTTC. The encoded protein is CASRDRLYEQYF.

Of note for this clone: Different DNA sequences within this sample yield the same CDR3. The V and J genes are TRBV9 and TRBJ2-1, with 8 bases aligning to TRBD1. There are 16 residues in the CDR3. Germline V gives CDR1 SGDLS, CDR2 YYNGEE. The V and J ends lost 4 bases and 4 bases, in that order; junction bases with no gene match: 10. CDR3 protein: CASSPGTGVGYNEQFF. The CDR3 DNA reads TGTGCCAGCAGCCCCGGGACAGGAGTGGGGTACAATGAGCAGTTCTTC.